These T cell receptor beta chains were read from a single sample in a study of T cells in Graves' hyperthyroidism and ophthalmopathy. In TCRdb, the multiplex PCR reads were re-called with MiXCR into one record per CDR3 protein. The sample has roughly 360,000 distinct CDR3 sequences; 13% are singletons. The sample comprised blood. Every receptor here comes from a man aged 30 to 39 with Graves' hyperthyroidism that later progressed to Graves' ophthalmopathy. The CDR3 runs from the conserved cysteine through the conserved F or W. Fields, in order: clone size, V gene, CDR3 length, J gene, D gene, CDR3 DNA, CDR3 protein. The D gene is left open where the match is weak. Clone sizes are given selectively: once, few, many, or a class where the clone is expanded.

clone_size: many; v_call: TRBV11-3; cdr3_length: 12; j_call: TRBJ2-3; d_call: -; cdr3_nt: TGTGCCAGCAGCGAGGCGACAGATACGCAGTATTTT; cdr3_aa: CASSEATDTQYF
clone_size: few; v_call: TRBV10-1; cdr3_length: 16; j_call: TRBJ2-5; d_call: TRBD2; cdr3_nt: TGCGCCAGCAGTCCCAACAGCGGGGGAGGCCAAGAGACCCAGTACTTC; cdr3_aa: CASSPNSGGGQETQYF
clone_size: -; v_call: TRBV20-1; cdr3_length: 14; j_call: TRBJ1-3; d_call: -; cdr3_nt: TGCAGTGCTAGAGATCTGGCCTCTGGAAACACCATATATTTT; cdr3_aa: CSARDLASGNTIYF
clone_size: many; v_call: TRBV6-1; cdr3_length: 12; j_call: TRBJ1-1; d_call: -; cdr3_nt: TGTGCCAGCAGCCCGCGGAATGGTGAAGCTTTCTTT; cdr3_aa: CASSPRNGEAFF
clone_size: many; v_call: TRBV20-1; cdr3_length: 16; j_call: TRBJ2-7; d_call: TRBD1; cdr3_nt: TGCAGTGCCCAGGACAGGACAAGGGTAAGGGCCTACGAGCAGTACTTC; cdr3_aa: CSAQDRTRVRAYEQYF
clone_size: many; v_call: TRBV20-1; cdr3_length: 12; j_call: TRBJ1-4; d_call: -; cdr3_nt: TGCAGTCCAGCCACGATAAATGAAAAACTGTTTTTT; cdr3_aa: CSPATINEKLFF
clone_size: -; v_call: TRBV5-4; cdr3_length: 14; j_call: TRBJ1-1; d_call: -; cdr3_nt: TGTGCCAGCAGCCCCCAGACCGAGAACACTGAACCTTTCTTT; cdr3_aa: CASSPQTENTEPFF
clone_size: few; v_call: TRBV27; cdr3_length: 14; j_call: TRBJ2-7; d_call: -; cdr3_nt: TGTGCCAGCAGTTCAACAGCAGGCTCCTACGAGCAGTACTTC; cdr3_aa: CASSSTAGSYEQYF
clone_size: many; v_call: TRBV7-2; cdr3_length: 12; j_call: TRBJ2-5; d_call: -; cdr3_nt: TGTGCCAGCAGCACAACCGGCGGGACCCAGTACTTC; cdr3_aa: CASSTTGGTQYF
clone_size: few; v_call: TRBV9; cdr3_length: 13; j_call: TRBJ1-1; d_call: -; cdr3_nt: TGTGCCAGCAGCGTAGATAGGACAGCTGAAGCTTTCTTT; cdr3_aa: CASSVDRTAEAFF
clone_size: many; v_call: TRBV11-3; cdr3_length: 12; j_call: TRBJ2-7; d_call: -; cdr3_nt: TGTGCCAGCAGCTTAGGGAGTCGGGAGCAGTACTTC; cdr3_aa: CASSLGSREQYF
clone_size: -; v_call: TRBV5-1; cdr3_length: 18; j_call: TRBJ2-5; d_call: TRBD2; cdr3_nt: TGCGCCAGCAGCCCCGGACTAGCGGGGGCCGGCTCACCACGGACCCAGTACTTC; cdr3_aa: CASSPGLAGAGSPRTQYF
clone_size: many; v_call: TRBV15; cdr3_length: 13; j_call: TRBJ1-5; d_call: -; cdr3_nt: TGTGCCACCAGCACCAGGCGCAATCAGCCCCAGCATTTT; cdr3_aa: CATSTRRNQPQHF
clone_size: many; v_call: TRBV5-1; cdr3_length: 13; j_call: TRBJ1-2; d_call: TRBD1; cdr3_nt: TGTGCCAGCAGCGGACAGGGCGACTATGGCTACACCTTC; cdr3_aa: CASSGQGDYGYTF
clone_size: many; v_call: TRBV5-1; cdr3_length: 14; j_call: TRBJ2-7; d_call: -; cdr3_nt: TGTGCCAGCAGTTTAGTGGGGAGCTCCTACGAGCAGTACTTC; cdr3_aa: CASSLVGSSYEQYF
clone_size: many; v_call: TRBV7-9; cdr3_length: 14; j_call: TRBJ2-1; d_call: -; cdr3_nt: TGTGCCAGCAGACCTGGACAGTTTATCGATGAGCAGTTCTTC; cdr3_aa: CASRPGQFIDEQFF